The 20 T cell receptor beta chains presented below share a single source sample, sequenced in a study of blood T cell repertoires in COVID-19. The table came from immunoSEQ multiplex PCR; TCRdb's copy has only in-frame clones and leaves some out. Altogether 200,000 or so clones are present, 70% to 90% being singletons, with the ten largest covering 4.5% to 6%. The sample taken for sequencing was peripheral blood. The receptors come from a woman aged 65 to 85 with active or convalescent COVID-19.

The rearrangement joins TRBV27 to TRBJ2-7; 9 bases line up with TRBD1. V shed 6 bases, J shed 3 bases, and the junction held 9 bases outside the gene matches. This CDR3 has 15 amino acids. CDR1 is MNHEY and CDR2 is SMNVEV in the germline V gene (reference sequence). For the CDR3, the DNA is TGTGCCAGCAGAGGGCGGGACAGGGTGGTCTACGAGCAGTACTTC. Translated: CASRGRDRVVYEQYF.

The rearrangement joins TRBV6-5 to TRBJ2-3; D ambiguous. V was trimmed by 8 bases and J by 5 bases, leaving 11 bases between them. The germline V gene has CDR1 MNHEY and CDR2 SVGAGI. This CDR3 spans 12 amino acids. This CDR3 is CASGQVQDTQYF. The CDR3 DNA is TGTGCCAGCGGCCAGGTCCAAGATACGCAGTATTTT.

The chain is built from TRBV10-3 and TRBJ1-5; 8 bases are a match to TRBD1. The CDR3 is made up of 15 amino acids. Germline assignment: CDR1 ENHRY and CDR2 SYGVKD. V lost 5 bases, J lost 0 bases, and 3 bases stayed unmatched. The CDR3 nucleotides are TGTGCCATCAGTCAGGACAGGGCTAGCAATCAGCCCCAGCATTTT. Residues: CAISQDRASNQPQHF.

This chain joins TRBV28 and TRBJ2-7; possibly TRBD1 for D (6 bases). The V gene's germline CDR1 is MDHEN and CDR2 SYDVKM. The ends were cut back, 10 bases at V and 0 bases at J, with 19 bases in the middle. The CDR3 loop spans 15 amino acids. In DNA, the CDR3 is TGTGCCACCCTCAGGGGTGTCGCCAGCTCCTACGAGCAGTACTTC. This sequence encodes CATLRGVASSYEQYF.

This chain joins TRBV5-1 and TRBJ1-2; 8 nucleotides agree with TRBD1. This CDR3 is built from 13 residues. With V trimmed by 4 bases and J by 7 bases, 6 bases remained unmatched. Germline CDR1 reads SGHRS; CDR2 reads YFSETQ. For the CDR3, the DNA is TGCGCCAGCAGCAAAGACAGGGGAGGTGGCTACACCTTC. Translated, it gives CASSKDRGGGYTF. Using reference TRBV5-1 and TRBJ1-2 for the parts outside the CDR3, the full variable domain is KAGVTQTPRYLIKTRGQQVTLSCSPISGHRSVSWYQQTPGQGLQFLFEYFSETQRNKGNFPGRFSGRQFSNSRSEMNVSTLELGDSALYLCASSKDRGGGYTFGSGTRLTVV.

This CDR3 is CASSVVRPLHF. DNA of the CDR3: TGTGCCAGCAGCGTAGTGAGACCCCTCCACTTT. This chain uses TRBV9 with TRBJ1-6; no clear D. Trimming cost V 0 bases and J 12 bases, with 4 bases left between them. Germline V gene lookup returns CDR1 SGDLS and CDR2 YYNGEE. The length of the CDR3 is 11 residues.

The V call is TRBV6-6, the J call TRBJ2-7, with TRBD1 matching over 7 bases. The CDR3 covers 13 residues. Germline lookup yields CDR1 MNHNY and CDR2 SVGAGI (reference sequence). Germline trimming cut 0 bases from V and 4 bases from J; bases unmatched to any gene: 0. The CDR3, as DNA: TGTGCCAGCAGTTACTCGGGACAGTACGAGCAGTACTTC. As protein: CASSYSGQYEQYF.

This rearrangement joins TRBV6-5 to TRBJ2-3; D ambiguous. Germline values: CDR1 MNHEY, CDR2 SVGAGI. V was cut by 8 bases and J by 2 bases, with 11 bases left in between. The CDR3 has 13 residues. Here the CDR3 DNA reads TGTGCCAGCGGGCTGGGCGCCACAGATACGCAGTATTTT. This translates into CASGLGATDTQYF.

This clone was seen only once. DNA of the CDR3: TGCGCCAGCAGCCCGGGACTATTCCCAGAGGTGGTGCAGTATTTT. This encodes CASSPGLFPEVVQYF. The chain combines TRBV5-1 with TRBJ2-3; TRBD2 aligns across 7 bases. Germline V gives CDR1 SGHRS, CDR2 YFSETQ. This CDR3 spans 15 amino acids. V lost 4 bases, J lost 11 bases, and 16 bases stayed unmatched.

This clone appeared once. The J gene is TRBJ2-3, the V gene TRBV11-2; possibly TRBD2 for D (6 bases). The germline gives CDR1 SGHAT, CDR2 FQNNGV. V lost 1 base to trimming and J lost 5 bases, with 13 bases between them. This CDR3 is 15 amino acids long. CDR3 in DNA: TGTGCCAGCAGCTTAGGTAGCGGAGATGGAGATACGCAGTATTTT. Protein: CASSLGSGDGDTQYF.

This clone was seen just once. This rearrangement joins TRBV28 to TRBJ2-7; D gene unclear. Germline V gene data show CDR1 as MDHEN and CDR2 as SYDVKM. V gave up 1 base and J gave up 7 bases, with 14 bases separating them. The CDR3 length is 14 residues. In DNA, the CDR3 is TGTGCCAGCAGTTTATTGGTCCCTTCGGAGGAGCAGTACTTC. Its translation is CASSLLVPSEEQYF.

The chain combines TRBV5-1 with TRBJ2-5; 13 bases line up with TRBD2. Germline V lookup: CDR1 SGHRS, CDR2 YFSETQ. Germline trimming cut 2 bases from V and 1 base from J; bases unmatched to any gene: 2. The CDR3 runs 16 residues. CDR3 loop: CASSLLAGGPQETQYF. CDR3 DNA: TGCGCCAGCAGCTTACTAGCGGGAGGGCCCCAAGAGACCCAGTACTTC.

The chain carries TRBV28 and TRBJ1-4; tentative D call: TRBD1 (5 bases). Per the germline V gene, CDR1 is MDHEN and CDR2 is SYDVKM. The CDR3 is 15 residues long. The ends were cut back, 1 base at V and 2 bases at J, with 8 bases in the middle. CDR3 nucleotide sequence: TGTGCCAGCAGTTTATTCGGGGGGACTAATGAAAAACTGTTTTTT. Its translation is CASSLFGGTNEKLFF.

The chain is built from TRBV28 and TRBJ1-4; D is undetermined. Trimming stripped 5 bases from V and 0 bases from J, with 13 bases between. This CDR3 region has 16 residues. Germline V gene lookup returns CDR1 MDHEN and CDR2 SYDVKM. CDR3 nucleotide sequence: TGTGCCAGCAGTCCCCCTTGGAGATCAACTAATGAAAAACTGTTTTTT. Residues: CASSPPWRSTNEKLFF.

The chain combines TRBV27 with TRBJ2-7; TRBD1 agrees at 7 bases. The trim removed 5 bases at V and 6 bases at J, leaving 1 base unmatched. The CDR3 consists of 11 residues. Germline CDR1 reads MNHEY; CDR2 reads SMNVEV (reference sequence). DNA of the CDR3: TGTGCCAGCAGTAGGGGGCGCGAGCAGTACTTC. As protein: CASSRGREQYF.

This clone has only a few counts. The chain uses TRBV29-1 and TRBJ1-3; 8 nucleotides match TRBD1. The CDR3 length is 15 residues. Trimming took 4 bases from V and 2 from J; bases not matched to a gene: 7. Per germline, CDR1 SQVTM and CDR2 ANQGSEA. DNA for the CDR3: TGCAGCGTTGGGGGGGGGACAGGCACTGGAAACACCATATATTTT. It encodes CSVGGGTGTGNTIYF.

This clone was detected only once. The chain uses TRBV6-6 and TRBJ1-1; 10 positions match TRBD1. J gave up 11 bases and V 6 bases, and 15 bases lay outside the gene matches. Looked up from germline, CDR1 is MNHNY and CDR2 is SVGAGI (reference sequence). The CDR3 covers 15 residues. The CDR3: CASSRTGTGAGDAFF. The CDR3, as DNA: TGTGCCAGCAGCCGAACCGGGACAGGGGCCGGGGACGCTTTCTTT.

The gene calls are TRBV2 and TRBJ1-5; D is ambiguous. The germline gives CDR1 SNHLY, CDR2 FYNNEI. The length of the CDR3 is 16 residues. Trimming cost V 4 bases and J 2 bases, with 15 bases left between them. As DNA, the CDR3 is TGTGCCAGCAGTGGACTCTCATGGCGCGGCAATCAGCCCCAGCATTTT. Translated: CASSGLSWRGNQPQHF.

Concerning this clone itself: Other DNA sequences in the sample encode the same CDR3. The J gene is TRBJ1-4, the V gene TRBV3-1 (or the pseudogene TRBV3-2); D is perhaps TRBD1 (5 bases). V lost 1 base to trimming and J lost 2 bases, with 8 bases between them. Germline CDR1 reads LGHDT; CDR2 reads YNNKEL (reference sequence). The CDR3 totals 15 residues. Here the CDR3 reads CASSQGGGTNEKLFF. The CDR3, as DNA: TGTGCCAGCAGCCAAGGGGGGGGGACTAATGAAAAACTGTTTTTT.

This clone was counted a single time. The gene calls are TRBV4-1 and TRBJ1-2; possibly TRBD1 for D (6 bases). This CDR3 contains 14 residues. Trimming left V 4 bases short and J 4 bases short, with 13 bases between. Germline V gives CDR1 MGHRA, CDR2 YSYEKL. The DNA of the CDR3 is TGCGCCAGCAGCCGATCCGGGACACCCTATGGCTACACCTTC. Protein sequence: CASSRSGTPYGYTF.